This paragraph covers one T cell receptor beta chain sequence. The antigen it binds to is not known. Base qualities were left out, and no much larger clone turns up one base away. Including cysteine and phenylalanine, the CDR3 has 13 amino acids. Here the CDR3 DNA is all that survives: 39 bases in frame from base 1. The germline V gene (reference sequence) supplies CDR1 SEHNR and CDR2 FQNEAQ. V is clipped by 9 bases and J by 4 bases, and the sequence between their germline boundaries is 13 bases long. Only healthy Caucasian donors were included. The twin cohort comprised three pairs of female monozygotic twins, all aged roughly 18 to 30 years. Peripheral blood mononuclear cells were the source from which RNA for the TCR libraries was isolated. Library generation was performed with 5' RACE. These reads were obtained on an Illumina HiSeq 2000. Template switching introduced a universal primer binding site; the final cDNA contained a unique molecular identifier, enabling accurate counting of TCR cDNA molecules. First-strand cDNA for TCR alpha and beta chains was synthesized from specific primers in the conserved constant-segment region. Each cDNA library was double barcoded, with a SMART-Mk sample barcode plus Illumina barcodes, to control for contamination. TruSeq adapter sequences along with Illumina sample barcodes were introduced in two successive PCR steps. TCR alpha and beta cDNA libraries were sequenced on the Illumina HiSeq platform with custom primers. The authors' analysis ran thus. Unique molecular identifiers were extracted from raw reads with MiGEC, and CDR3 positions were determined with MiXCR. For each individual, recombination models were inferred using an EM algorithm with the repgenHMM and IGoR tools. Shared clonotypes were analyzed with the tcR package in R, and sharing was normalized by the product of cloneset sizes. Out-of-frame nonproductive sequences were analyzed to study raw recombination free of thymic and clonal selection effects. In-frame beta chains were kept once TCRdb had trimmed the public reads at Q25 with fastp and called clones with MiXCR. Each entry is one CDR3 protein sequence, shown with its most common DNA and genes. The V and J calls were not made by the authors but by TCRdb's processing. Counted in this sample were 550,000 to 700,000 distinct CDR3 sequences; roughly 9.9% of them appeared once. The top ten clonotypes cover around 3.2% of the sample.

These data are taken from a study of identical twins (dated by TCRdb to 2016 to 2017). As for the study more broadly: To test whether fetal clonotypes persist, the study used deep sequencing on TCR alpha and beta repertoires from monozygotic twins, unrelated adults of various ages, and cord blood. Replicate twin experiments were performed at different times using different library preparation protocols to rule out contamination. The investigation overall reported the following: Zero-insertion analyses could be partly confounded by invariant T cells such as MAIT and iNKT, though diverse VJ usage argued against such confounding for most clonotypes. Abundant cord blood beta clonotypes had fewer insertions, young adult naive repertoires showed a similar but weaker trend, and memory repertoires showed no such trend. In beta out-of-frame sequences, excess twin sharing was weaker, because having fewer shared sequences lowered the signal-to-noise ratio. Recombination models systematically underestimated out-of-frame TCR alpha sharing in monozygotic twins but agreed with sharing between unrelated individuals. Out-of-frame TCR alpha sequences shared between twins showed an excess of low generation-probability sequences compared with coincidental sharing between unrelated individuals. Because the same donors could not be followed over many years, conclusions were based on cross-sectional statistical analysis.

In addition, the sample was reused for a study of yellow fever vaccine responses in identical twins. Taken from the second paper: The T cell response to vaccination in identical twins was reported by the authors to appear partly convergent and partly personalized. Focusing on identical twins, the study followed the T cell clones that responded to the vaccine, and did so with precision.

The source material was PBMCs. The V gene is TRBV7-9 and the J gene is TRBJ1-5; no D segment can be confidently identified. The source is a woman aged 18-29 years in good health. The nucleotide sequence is TGTGCCAGGTTAAGGGCAGAAAATCAGCCCCAGCATTTT. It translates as CARLRAENQPQHF.